This TCR beta chain was observed in a study of OX40 agonist ivuxolimab in advanced cancers. Study-level background: At doses from 0.01 to 10 mg/kg, patients were given intravenous ivuxolimab every 2 weeks.

Generated by immunoSEQ multiplex PCR, the TCRdb table keeps only in-frame clones and is missing some. The profile covers roughly 60,000 clones, with about 86% appearing a single time and about 0.95% taken by the ten largest. V lost 2 bases, J lost 0 bases, and 11 bases lay in between. The CDR3 totals 15 residues. Germline lookup yields CDR1 SGHRS and CDR2 YFSETQ. Blood specimens came from baseline, cycle 4 day 1, and cycle 7 day 1. This sequence was found in an adult with an advanced solid tumor such as melanoma, head and neck, liver or kidney cancer. Sequences were derived from CD4+ or CD8+ T cells sorted from blood, sampled in a trial of the OX40 agonist ivuxolimab. The gene calls are TRBV5-1 and TRBJ1-1, with a weak D call TRBD1 (5 bases). CDR3 amino acids: CASSFRGTVNTEAFF. For the CDR3, the DNA is TGCGCCAGCAGCTTTAGGGGTACGGTGAACACTGAAGCTTTCTTT.